The clone carrying this T cell receptor beta chain was observed at least ten times. The data stem from a study of T cells in Graves' hyperthyroidism and ophthalmopathy. The TCR beta CDR3 regions underwent amplification using RNA transcripts as the source. The TCR CDR3 first-round RT-PCR relied on the HTBI primer set. TCRdb independently ran MiXCR on the multiplex PCR reads; one entry per CDR3 protein. The profile shows 550,000 to 700,000 distinct CDR3 sequences, approximately 14% of them singletons. The CDR3 totals 15 residues. CDR1 is LNHNV, CDR2 YYDKDF, per germline (reference sequence). V was cut by 5 bases and J by 2 bases, with 15 bases left in between. Exclusion criteria comprised uncontrolled infection, other autoimmune disease, pregnancy or lactation.

The chain carries TRBV15 and TRBJ1-1; D is possibly TRBD1 (5 bases). The clonotype originates from a woman aged 40 to 50 with Graves' ophthalmopathy. The sample taken for sequencing was blood. The chain's CDR3 is CATSGQGWGNTEAFF. The CDR3, as DNA: TGTGCCACCAGCGGGCAGGGATGGGGTAACACTGAAGCTTTCTTT.